Presented here are 26 T cell receptor beta chains from one specimen sequenced in a study of cytotoxic CD8 clonotypes in ibrutinib-treated CLL. TCRdb keeps only in-frame clones here, not all; method: immunoSEQ multiplex PCR. Among over 200,000 clones, about four fifths were seen once, and the ten largest hold roughly an eighth. Material: PBMCs, obtained after 12 months of ibrutinib treatment. These receptors originate from a human donor with chronic lymphocytic leukemia.

The V call is TRBV5-1, the J call TRBJ2-3; D gene ambiguous. Germline V CDR1 and CDR2: SGHRS, YFSETQ. V shed 3 bases and J shed 6 bases, with 11 bases lying between them. The CDR3 runs 13 residues. CDR3 sequence reads: CASSYLSYDTQYF. The CDR3 region has the DNA TGCGCCAGCAGCTACCTTAGTTACGATACGCAGTATTTT.

The chain joins TRBV9 to TRBJ2-5, with 8 bases fitting TRBD2. The germline CDR1 and CDR2 sequences are SGDLS and YYNGEE. The ends lost 3 bases at V and 5 bases at J; junction bases unmatched: 9. The length of the CDR3 is 15 residues. Written as DNA, the CDR3 is TGTGCCAGCAGCGGACGGGGGGGAGCGGATGAGACCCAGTACTTC. It yields the protein CASSGRGGADETQYF.

The chain is built from TRBV15 and TRBJ1-5; D unresolved. The germline V and J ends were trimmed by 9 bases and 9 bases, with 27 bases remaining between them. This CDR3 spans 16 amino acids. Germline values: CDR1 LNHNV, CDR2 YYDKDF (reference sequence). As DNA, the CDR3 is TGTGCCACAGAGGGCGGCACCGGAATACTTGGGCGGCCCCAGCATTTT. Translation gives CATEGGTGILGRPQHF. Full variable domain (remainder filled in from reference TRBV15 and TRBJ1-5): DAMVIQNPRYQVTQFGKPVTLSCSQTLNHNVMYWYQQKSSQAPKLLFHYYDKDFNNEADTPDNFQSRRPNTSFCFLDIRSPGLGDTAMYLCATEGGTGILGRPQHFGDGTRLSIL.

The chain carries TRBV7-9 and TRBJ2-7; D remains ambiguous. V lost 2 bases, J lost 0 bases, and 11 bases lay in between. The length of the CDR3 is 15 residues. Looked up from germline, CDR1 is SEHNR and CDR2 is FQNEAQ (reference sequence). The CDR3 region is CASSLSMGFSYEQYF. CDR3 coding DNA: TGTGCCAGCAGCTTAAGCATGGGCTTCTCCTACGAGCAGTACTTC.

The chain links TRBV11-1 to TRBJ2-7, with 9 bases matching TRBD1. This CDR3 region has 15 residues. Per germline, CDR1 SGHAT and CDR2 FQDESV (reference sequence). V was pared by 3 bases and J by 2 bases, with 5 bases of the junction left unmatched. The CDR3 loop is CASSFTGTGTYEQYF. CDR3 coding DNA: TGTGCCAGCAGCTTCACCGGGACAGGGACCTACGAGCAGTACTTC.

This clone was recorded a few times. The chain carries TRBV5-1 and TRBJ2-7, with 9 positions matching TRBD1. Germline V lookup: CDR1 SGHRS, CDR2 YFSETQ. CDR3 size: 15 residues. J gave up 2 bases and V 0 bases, and 3 bases lay outside the gene matches. The CDR3 sequence is CASSLDRGHPYEQYF. The CDR3 DNA reads TGCGCCAGCAGCTTGGACAGGGGGCACCCCTACGAGCAGTACTTC.

V usage is TRBV5-4 and J usage is TRBJ1-1; TRBD1 might be the D (6 bases). This CDR3 comprises 17 residues. CDR1 and CDR2 from the germline V gene are SGHNT and YYREEE (reference sequence). Trimming left V 4 bases short and J 6 bases short, with 25 bases between. The chain's CDR3 is CASSPEVWGGRGAEAFF. DNA of the CDR3: TGTGCCAGCAGCCCAGAGGTGTGGGGGGGCAGAGGCGCTGAAGCTTTCTTT.

The chain has TRBV6-5 and TRBJ2-1; weak D call: TRBD1 (6 bases). Germline lookup yields CDR1 MNHEY and CDR2 SVGAGI. This CDR3 spans 15 amino acids. V dropped 8 bases and J dropped 6 bases, with 20 bases sitting between them. CDR3 loop: CASASALRGGNEQFF. The CDR3 DNA follows: TGTGCCAGCGCATCCGCACTCAGGGGTGGCAATGAGCAGTTCTTC.

This sequence joins TRBV28 and TRBJ1-4, with D unclear. This CDR3 is built from 13 residues. V lost 10 bases to trimming and J lost 10 bases, with 19 bases between them. Per the germline V gene, CDR1 is MDHEN and CDR2 is SYDVKM. CDR3 region: CAIGSDAAAKLFF. Here the CDR3 DNA reads TGTGCCATAGGTTCCGACGCGGCGGCAAAACTGTTTTTT.

The chain couples TRBV5-1 to TRBJ2-3, with TRBD2 matching 9 bases. CDR1 is SGHRS and CDR2 is YFSETQ in the germline V gene. The CDR3 extends over 16 amino acids. The junction had 8 bases not matched to a gene; V was cut back by 4 bases and J by 2 bases. The CDR3 reads CASSMGSSGNTDTQYF. DNA for the CDR3: TGCGCCAGCAGCATGGGGTCTAGCGGGAACACAGATACGCAGTATTTT.

The rearrangement joins TRBV6-1 to TRBJ1-4; 9 nucleotides match TRBD1. The V segment lost 3 bases and the J segment 10 bases; nucleotides outside the gene matches: 6. Per germline, CDR1 MNHNS and CDR2 SASEGT. The CDR3 totals 14 residues. The CDR3 here is CASSEGTGPVKLFF. CDR3 bases: TGTGCCAGCAGTGAGGGGACAGGGCCCGTAAAACTGTTTTTT.

The CDR3 loop reads CASSSLQGRSPLHF. The DNA for the CDR3 is TGTGCCAGCAGCTCGTTGCAGGGCCGATCACCCCTCCACTTT. The chain is built from TRBV6-5 and TRBJ1-6; perhaps TRBD1 as D (5 bases). Germline V gene data show CDR1 as MNHEY and CDR2 as SVGAGI. The length of the CDR3 is 14 residues. V was cut by 6 bases and J by 10 bases, with 16 bases left in between.

This chain links TRBV5-4 with TRBJ2-3; TRBD2 aligns across 10 bases. Germline lookup yields CDR1 SGHNT and CDR2 YYREEE (reference sequence). The CDR3 spans 16 residues. The trim removed 4 bases at V and 0 bases at J, leaving 5 bases unmatched. CDR3 sequence reads: CASSIGLAVSTDTQYF. As DNA, the CDR3 is TGTGCCAGCAGCATAGGACTAGCGGTTAGCACAGATACGCAGTATTTT.

CDR3 region: CATSSGVTDTQYF. The CDR3 bases are TGTGCCACCAGCAGCGGGGTGACAGATACGCAGTATTTT. The chain combines TRBV15 with TRBJ2-3, with D possibly matching TRBD2 (5 bases). The germline CDR1 and CDR2 sequences are LNHNV and YYDKDF (reference sequence). The CDR3 runs 13 residues. V lost 3 bases to trimming and J lost 3 bases, with 7 bases between them.

Comments on this clone: This specimen includes other DNA sequences encoding the same CDR3. V and J are TRBV6-4 and TRBJ2-3; D gene uncertain. CDR1 and CDR2 (germline): MRHNA, SNTAGT. This CDR3 comprises 12 residues. V dropped 0 bases and J dropped 6 bases, with 4 bases sitting between them. The CDR3 is CASSDSGDTQYF. The DNA of the CDR3 is TGTGCCAGCAGTGACTCAGGTGATACGCAGTATTTT.

The rearrangement uses TRBV23-1 and TRBJ2-1; 13 bases match TRBD2. TRBV23-1 is sorted into the ORF group, with uncertain function. The junction had 13 bases not matched to a gene; V was cut back by 3 bases and J by 5 bases. The CDR3 is 19 residues long. This CDR3 reads CASSQLSGTSGVSNNEQFF. Here the CDR3 DNA reads TGCGCCAGCAGTCAGCTTTCCGGGACTAGCGGGGTCTCTAACAATGAGCAGTTCTTC.

V gene TRBV7-9 combines with J gene TRBJ2-2, with D possibly matching TRBD1 (6 bases). Trimming removed 1 base from V and 6 bases from J, with 12 bases in between. Germline CDR1 is SEHNR and CDR2 is FQNEAQ (reference sequence). This CDR3 region has 15 residues. The CDR3 sequence: CASSLDRDWSGELFF. In DNA form, the CDR3 reads TGTGCCAGCAGCTTAGACAGGGATTGGTCCGGGGAGCTGTTTTTT. The whole variable domain, remainder taken from reference TRBV7-9 and TRBJ2-2, is DTGVSQNPRHKITKRGQNVTFRCDPISEHNRLYWYRQTLGQGPEFLTYFQNEAQLEKSRLLSDRFSAERPKGSFSTLEIQRTEQGDSAMYLCASSLDRDWSGELFFGEGSRLTVL.

The V call is TRBV19, the J call TRBJ2-2; D remains unclear. The CDR3 is 11 residues long. Deletions cut 5 bases from V and 5 bases from J, with 3 bases between. Germline-derived CDR1 and CDR2 are LNHDA and SQIVND (reference sequence). The CDR3 protein is CASSVTGELFF. The CDR3 DNA reads as TGTGCCAGTAGTGTTACCGGGGAGCTGTTTTTT.

The chain is built from TRBV25-1 and TRBJ1-1; D not resolved. CDR1 and CDR2 (germline): MGHDK, SYGVNS. This CDR3 is built from 16 residues. V lost 2 bases and J lost 5, with 18 bases in between. CDR3 sequence: CASSEIQQRPGTEAFF. DNA of the CDR3: TGTGCCAGCAGTGAAATTCAACAGAGGCCGGGGACTGAAGCTTTCTTT.

CDR3 nucleotides: TGTGCCAGCGCGGGAAGCAGCTCCTACAATGAGCAGTTCTTC. This sequence encodes CASAGSSSYNEQFF. V is TRBV11-2 and J is TRBJ2-1; the D gene is possibly TRBD2 (6 bases). Germline V gene lookup returns CDR1 SGHAT and CDR2 FQNNGV. Trimming removed 8 bases at V and 0 bases at J, with 11 bases between. The CDR3 has 14 amino acids.

This chain links TRBV5-1 with TRBJ2-5, with D tentatively TRBD1 or TRBD2 (6 bases each). The germline V gene has CDR1 SGHRS and CDR2 YFSETQ. V dropped 5 bases and J dropped 5 bases, with 22 bases sitting between them. The CDR3 is made up of 16 amino acids. Written as DNA, the CDR3 is TGCGCCAGCAGTATAACGGCGGGACAAATGATGGAGACCCAGTACTTC. It specifies CASSITAGQMMETQYF.

The CDR3 region is CASSGSGTSTTGELFF. CDR3 DNA sequence: TGTGCCAGCAGTGGATCCGGGACTAGCACGACCGGGGAGCTGTTTTTT. This chain uses TRBV6-6 with TRBJ2-2, with 9 bases aligning to TRBD2. The CDR3 extends over 16 amino acids. Per the germline V gene, CDR1 is MNHNY and CDR2 is SVGAGI (reference sequence). V shed 5 bases, J shed 5 bases, and the junction held 9 bases outside the gene matches.

This chain connects TRBV6-8 to TRBJ2-7; 9 bases align to TRBD1. This CDR3 spans 15 amino acids. Looked up from germline, CDR1 is MNHGY and CDR2 is SAAAGT. With V trimmed by 6 bases and J by 0 bases, 6 bases remained unmatched. The CDR3 sequence is CASRRQGESSYEQYF. The CDR3 DNA reads as TGTGCCAGCAGGCGACAGGGGGAGAGCTCCTACGAGCAGTACTTC.

V gene TRBV6-5 combines with J gene TRBJ1-4; D call uncertain. With 4 bases removed from V and 8 bases from J, the gap between germline ends came to 17 bases. This CDR3 spans 15 amino acids. The V gene's germline CDR1 is MNHEY and CDR2 SVGAGI. CDR3 residues: CASSFSGLPEEKLFF. CDR3 nucleotides: TGTGCCAGCAGTTTCTCGGGCCTCCCCGAAGAAAAACTGTTTTTT.

V gene TRBV7-2 combines with J gene TRBJ2-7; 8 positions agree with TRBD2. After removal of 5 bases from V and 6 bases from J, the junction contained 12 bases not matched to a gene. Germline lookup yields CDR1 SGHTA and CDR2 FQGNSA. This CDR3 is 15 amino acids long. CDR3 DNA: TGTGCCAGCAGCACTTACCCGGGACTAGAGGGCGAGCAGTACTTC. Translating it yields CASSTYPGLEGEQYF.

J is TRBJ2-7 and V is TRBV6-6; 7 bases fit TRBD1. Germline CDR1 MNHNY, CDR2 SVGAGI (reference sequence). The ends lost 6 bases at V and 5 bases at J; junction bases unmatched: 7. The CDR3 extends over 13 amino acids. The CDR3 loop is CASSQTGLHEQYF. CDR3 bases: TGTGCCAGCAGCCAGACAGGGCTCCACGAGCAGTACTTC.